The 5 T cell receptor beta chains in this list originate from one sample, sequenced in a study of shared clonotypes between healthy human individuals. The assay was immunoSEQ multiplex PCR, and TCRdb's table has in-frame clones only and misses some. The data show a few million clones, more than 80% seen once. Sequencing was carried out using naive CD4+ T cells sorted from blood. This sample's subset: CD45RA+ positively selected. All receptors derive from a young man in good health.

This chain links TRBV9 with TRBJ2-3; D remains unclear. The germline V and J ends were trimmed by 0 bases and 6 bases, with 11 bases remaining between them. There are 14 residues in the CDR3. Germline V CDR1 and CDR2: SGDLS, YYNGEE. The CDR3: CASSVGAKSDTQYF. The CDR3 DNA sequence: TGTGCCAGCAGCGTAGGGGCGAAATCCGATACGCAGTATTTT.

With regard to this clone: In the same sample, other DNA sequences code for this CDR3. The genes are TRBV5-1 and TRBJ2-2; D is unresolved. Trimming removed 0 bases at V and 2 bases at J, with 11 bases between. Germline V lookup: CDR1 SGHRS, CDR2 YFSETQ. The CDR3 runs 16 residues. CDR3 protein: CASSLEGRSNTGELFF. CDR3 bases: TGCGCCAGCAGCTTGGAGGGCAGGTCAAACACCGGGGAGCTGTTTTTT.

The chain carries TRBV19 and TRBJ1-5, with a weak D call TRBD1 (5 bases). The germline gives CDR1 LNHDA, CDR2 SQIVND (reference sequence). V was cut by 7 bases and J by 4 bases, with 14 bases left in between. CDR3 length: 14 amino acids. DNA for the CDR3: TGTGCCAGTACCCAGGGCGGAGGGAATCAGCCCCAGCATTTT. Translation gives CASTQGGGNQPQHF.

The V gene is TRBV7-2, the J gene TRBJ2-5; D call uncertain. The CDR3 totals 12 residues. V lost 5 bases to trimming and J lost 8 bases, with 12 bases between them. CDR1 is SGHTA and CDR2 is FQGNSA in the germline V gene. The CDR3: CASSQASNTQYF. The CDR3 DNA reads TGTGCCAGCAGCCAGGCGTCGAACACCCAGTACTTC.

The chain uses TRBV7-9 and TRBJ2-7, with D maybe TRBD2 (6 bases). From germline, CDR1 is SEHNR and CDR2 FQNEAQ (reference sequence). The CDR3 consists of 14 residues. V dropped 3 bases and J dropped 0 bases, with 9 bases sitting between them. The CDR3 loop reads CASSLGGYSYEQYF. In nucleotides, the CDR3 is TGTGCCAGCAGCTTGGGAGGCTACTCCTACGAGCAGTACTTC.